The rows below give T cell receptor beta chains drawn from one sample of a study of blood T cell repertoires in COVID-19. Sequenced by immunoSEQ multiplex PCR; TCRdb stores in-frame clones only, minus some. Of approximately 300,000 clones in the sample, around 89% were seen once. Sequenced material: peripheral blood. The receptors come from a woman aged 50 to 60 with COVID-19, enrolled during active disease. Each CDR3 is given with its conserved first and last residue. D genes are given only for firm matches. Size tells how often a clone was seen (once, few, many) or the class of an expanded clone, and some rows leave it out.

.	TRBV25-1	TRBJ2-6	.	TGTGCCAGCAGTGAACGATCGGGAAGCTCTGGGGCCAACGTCCTGACTTTC	CASSERSGSSGANVLTF
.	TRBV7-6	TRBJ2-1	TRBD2	TGTGCCAGCAGCTTAGTACGGGCGGGAGGTGGCAATGAGCAGTTCTTC	CASSLVRAGGGNEQFF
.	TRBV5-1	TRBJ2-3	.	TGCGCCAGCAGCTTGGACAGCGGCTATACGCAGTATTTT	CASSLDSGYTQYF
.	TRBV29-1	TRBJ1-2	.	TGCAGCGTGGGCAGACACGGCTATGGCTACACCTTC	CSVGRHGYGYTF
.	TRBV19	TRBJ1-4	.	TGTGCCAGTAGTACACAGGGCAATGAAAAACTGTTTTTT	CASSTQGNEKLFF
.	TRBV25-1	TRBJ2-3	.	TGTGCCAGCAGTGCCGGGTCAGATACGCAGTATTTT	CASSAGSDTQYF
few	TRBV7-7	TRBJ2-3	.	TGTGCTAGCAGCTTAGGCCTTCCTAGCGTAGATACGCAGTATTTT	CASSLGLPSVDTQYF
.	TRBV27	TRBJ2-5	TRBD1	TGTGCCAGCAGAACAGACAGGGGGCAAGTTCGGCAAGAGACCCAGTACTTC	CASRTDRGQVRQETQYF
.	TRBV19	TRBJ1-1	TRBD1	TGTGCCAGTAGTGACGACAGGGGTTCCTCTGAAGCTTTCTTT	CASSDDRGSSEAFF
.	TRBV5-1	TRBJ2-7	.	TGCGCCAGCAGCTTGGGGGATAACAGGGACGAGCAGTACTTC	CASSLGDNRDEQYF
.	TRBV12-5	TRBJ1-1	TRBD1	TGTGCTAGTGGTTTGGTTGACAGGGGGATCACTGAAGCTTTCTTT	CASGLVDRGITEAFF
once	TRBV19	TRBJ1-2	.	TGTGCCAGTAGCCTATCCGGGGACACCCATGGCTACACCTTC	CASSLSGDTHGYTF
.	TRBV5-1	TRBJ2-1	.	TGCGCCAGCAGCTTGGATCCAGGTGGGGGCAACAATGAGCAGTTCTTC	CASSLDPGGGNNEQFF
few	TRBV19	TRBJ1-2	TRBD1	TGTGCCACCCCCCCGGACAGGGACCTATCTAACTATGGCTACACCTTC	CATPPDRDLSNYGYTF
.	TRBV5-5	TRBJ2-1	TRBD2	TGTGCCAGCACCCTTAATTCACTAGCGGGAGGGTTGTTCTTC	CASTLNSLAGGLFF
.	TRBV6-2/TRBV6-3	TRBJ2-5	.	TGTGCCAGCAGTTACCCCTCCGAGACCCAGTACTTC	CASSYPSETQYF
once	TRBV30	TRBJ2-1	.	TGTGCCTGGAGTGTTGGTGGGACTCTTGAGCAGTTCTTC	CAWSVGGTLEQFF
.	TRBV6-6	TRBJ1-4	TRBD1	TGTGCCAGTAAAGACAGGGGGTATGAAAAACTGTTTTTT	CASKDRGYEKLFF
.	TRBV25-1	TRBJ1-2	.	TGTGCCAGCAGTGAATATGGGGTCGCAGGGCCCAACTATGGCTACACCTTC	CASSEYGVAGPNYGYTF
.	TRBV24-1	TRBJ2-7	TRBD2	TGTGCCACCAGTGACCTGGGACTAGCGGGCTCCTACGAGCAGTACTTC	CATSDLGLAGSYEQYF
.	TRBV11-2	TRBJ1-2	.	TGTGCCAGCTGGGGCGGCTACACCTTC	CASWGGYTF
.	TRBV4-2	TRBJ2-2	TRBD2	TGTGCCAGCAGCCAAGTTGCAGGCGGGAGGATAAACACCGGGGAGCTGTTTTTT	CASSQVAGGRINTGELFF
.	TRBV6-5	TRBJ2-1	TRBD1	TGTGCCAGCAGAAAAACCGGGACAGGCAACAATGAGCAGTTCTTC	CASRKTGTGNNEQFF
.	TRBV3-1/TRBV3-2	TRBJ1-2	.	TGTGCCAGCAGGTCGAACAGGGTCGGTGGCTACACCTTC	CASRSNRVGGYTF
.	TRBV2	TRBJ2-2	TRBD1	TGTGCCAGACGCGAAACAGGGGGCTTAAACACCGGGGAGCTGTTTTTT	CARRETGGLNTGELFF
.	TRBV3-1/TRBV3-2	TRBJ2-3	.	TGTGCCAGCAGCCAAGAGACTGGCGGAGGGGATACGCAGTATTTT	CASSQETGGGDTQYF
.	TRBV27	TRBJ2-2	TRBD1	TGTGCCAGCAGTTTACTCCCACAGGGGGGCACCGGGGAGCTGTTTTTT	CASSLLPQGGTGELFF
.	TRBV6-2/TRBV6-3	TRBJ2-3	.	TGTGCCAGCAGTTACTCCTTGCGGGCTAGCACAGATACGCAGTATTTT	CASSYSLRASTDTQYF
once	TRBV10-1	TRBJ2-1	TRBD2	TGCGCCAGCAGTGTCGGGGGAGGGCCCGATGAGCAGTTCTTC	CASSVGGGPDEQFF
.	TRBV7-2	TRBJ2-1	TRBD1	TGTGCCAGCAGCTTTGGGGGACAGACATACAATGAGCAGTTCTTC	CASSFGGQTYNEQFF
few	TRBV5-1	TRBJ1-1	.	TGCGCCAGCAGCTACGGACTCGGGACTGAAGCTTTCTTT	CASSYGLGTEAFF
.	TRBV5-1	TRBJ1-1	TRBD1	TGCGCCAGCAGCTTAGCCGGGACAGGGGACACTGAAGCTTTCTTT	CASSLAGTGDTEAFF
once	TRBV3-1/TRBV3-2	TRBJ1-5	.	TGTGCCAGCAGCGAACGTGGGCAGGGTAACGGTCAGCCCCAGCATTTT	CASSERGQGNGQPQHF
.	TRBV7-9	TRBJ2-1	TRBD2	TGTGCCAGCAGCCCCCAGAGTAGCGGGAGGGCCCCTTACAATGAGCAGTTCTTC	CASSPQSSGRAPYNEQFF
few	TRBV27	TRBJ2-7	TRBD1	TGTGCCAGCAGTCCCCGGGACACGGACAGGTACGAGCAGTACTTC	CASSPRDTDRYEQYF
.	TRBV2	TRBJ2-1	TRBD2	TGTGCCAGCAGTCGCAGCGGGAGGTACAATGAGCAGTTCTTC	CASSRSGRYNEQFF
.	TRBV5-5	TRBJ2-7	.	TGTGCCAGCAGCCGGGGTGGGGGCTGGAGATCCTACGAGCAGTACTTC	CASSRGGGWRSYEQYF
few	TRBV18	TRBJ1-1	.	TGTGCCAGCTCGCCCCTTACGGCAGGCACTGAAGCTTTCTTT	CASSPLTAGTEAFF
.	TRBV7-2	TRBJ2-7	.	TGTGCCAGCAGCTTACCAGGGAACTCCTACGAGCAGTACTTC	CASSLPGNSYEQYF
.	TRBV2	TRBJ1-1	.	TGTGCCAGCGGTTTTAGGGGTATCACTGAAGCTTTCTTT	CASGFRGITEAFF
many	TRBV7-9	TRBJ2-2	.	TGTGCCAGCAGCCCTAGTTCGACCGGGGAGCTGTTTTTT	CASSPSSTGELFF
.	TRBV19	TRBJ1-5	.	TGTGCCAGTAGTATTGAATATTTCTGGGGGCAGGGTAGGAGCAATCAGCCCCAGCATTTT	CASSIEYFWGQGRSNQPQHF
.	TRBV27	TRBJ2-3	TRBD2	TGTGCCAGCAGTCAAGCCCGACTAGCGGGGAGGGGAGATACGCAGTATTTT	CASSQARLAGRGDTQYF
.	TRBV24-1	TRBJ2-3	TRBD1	TGTGCCACCAGTGACAAGGGACAGGGGGCAGTTACAGATACGCAGTATTTT	CATSDKGQGAVTDTQYF
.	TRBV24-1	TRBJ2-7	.	TGTGCCACAGCCGGCGGCTCCTACGAGCAGTACTTC	CATAGGSYEQYF
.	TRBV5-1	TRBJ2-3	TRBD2	TGCGCCAGCGGACTAGCGGGAGGGGGCACAGATACGCAGTATTTT	CASGLAGGGTDTQYF
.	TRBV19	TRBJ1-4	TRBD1	TGTGCCAGTAGCCTTGGACAGGGGGTTGCAACTAATGAAAAACTGTTTTTT	CASSLGQGVATNEKLFF
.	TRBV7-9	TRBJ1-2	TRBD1	TGTGCCAGCAGCCCCACGACGACAGGGCTCTATGGCTACACCTTC	CASSPTTTGLYGYTF
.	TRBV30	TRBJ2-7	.	TGTGCCTGGACCCCCCGGGCCCGACGGGGCTACGAGCAGTACTTC	CAWTPRARRGYEQYF
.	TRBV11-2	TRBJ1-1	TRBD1	TGTGCCAGCAGTTCACTACAGGGGAGGATGAACACTGAAGCTTTCTTT	CASSSLQGRMNTEAFF
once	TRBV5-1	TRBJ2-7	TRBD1	TGCGCCAGCAGGACAGGGGAGGCCCCCTACGAGCAGTACTTC	CASRTGEAPYEQYF
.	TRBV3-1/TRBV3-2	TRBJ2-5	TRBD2	TGTGCCAGCAGCCGGAAGAGCGGGAAAGAGACCCAGTACTTC	CASSRKSGKETQYF
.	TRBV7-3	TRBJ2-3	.	TGTGCCAGCAGCTTAAGGCCCCGACGGCAGGGGAGGGCGACAGATACGCAGTATTTT	CASSLRPRRQGRATDTQYF
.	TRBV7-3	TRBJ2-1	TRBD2	TGTGCCAGCCGGGGACTAGCTGGGGATGAGCAGTTCTTC	CASRGLAGDEQFF